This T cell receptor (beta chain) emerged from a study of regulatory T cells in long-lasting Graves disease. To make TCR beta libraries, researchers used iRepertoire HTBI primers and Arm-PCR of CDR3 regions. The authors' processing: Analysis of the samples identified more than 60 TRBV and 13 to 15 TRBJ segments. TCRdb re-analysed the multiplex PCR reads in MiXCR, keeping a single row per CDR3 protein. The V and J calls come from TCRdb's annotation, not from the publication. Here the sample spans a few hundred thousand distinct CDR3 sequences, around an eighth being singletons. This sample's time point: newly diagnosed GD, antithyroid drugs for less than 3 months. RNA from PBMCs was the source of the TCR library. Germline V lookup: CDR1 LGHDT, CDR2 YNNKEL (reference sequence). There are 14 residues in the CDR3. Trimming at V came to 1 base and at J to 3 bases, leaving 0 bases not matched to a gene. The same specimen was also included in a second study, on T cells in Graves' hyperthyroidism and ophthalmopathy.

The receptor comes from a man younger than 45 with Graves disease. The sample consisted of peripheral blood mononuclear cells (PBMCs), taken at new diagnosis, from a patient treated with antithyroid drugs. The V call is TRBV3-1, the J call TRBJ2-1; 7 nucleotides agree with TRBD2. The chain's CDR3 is CASSQGTSYNEQFF. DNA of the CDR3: TGTGCCAGCAGCCAAGGGACTAGCTACAATGAGCAGTTCTTC.